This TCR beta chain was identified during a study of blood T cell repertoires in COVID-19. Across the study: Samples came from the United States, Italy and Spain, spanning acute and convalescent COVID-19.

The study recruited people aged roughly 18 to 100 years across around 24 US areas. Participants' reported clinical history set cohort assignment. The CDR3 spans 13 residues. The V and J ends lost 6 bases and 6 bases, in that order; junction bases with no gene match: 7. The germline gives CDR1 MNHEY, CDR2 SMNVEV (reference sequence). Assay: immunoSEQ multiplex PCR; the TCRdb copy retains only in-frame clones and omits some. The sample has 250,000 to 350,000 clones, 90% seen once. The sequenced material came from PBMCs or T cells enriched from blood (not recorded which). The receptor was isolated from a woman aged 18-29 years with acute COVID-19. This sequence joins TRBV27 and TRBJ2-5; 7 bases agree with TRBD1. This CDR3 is CASSYDRDQTQYF. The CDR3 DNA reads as TGTGCCAGCAGCTACGACAGGGACCAGACCCAGTACTTC.